Shown below are 13 T cell receptor beta chains from a single sample sequenced in a study of blood T cell repertoires in COVID-19. The assay was immunoSEQ multiplex PCR, and TCRdb's table has in-frame clones only and misses some. The data hold approximately 200,000 clones, with roughly 88% observed a single time. The sequenced material came from peripheral blood. Receptor source: a woman aged 25 to 39 with acute or convalescent COVID-19.

The V call is TRBV7-7, the J call TRBJ2-2, with a weak D call TRBD2 (7 bases). Trimming stripped 11 bases from V and 3 bases from J, with 10 bases between. Germline CDR1 SSHAT, CDR2 FNYEAQ (reference sequence). The CDR3 spans 12 residues. CDR3: CALGGDTGELFF. CDR3 sequence (DNA): TGTGCCCTAGGGGGGGACACCGGGGAGCTGTTTTTT.

CDR3 bases: TGTGCCAGCAGTCCCAGGGTGCTCCATCAGCCCCAGCATTTT. This gives the protein CASSPRVLHQPQHF. The chain has TRBV27 and TRBJ1-5; tentatively, D is TRBD1 (5 bases). Germline V gene lookup returns CDR1 MNHEY and CDR2 SMNVEV (reference sequence). V was trimmed by 5 bases and J by 5 bases, leaving 13 bases between them. The length of the CDR3 is 14 residues.

The rearrangement uses TRBV7-9 and TRBJ2-7, with 9 bases aligning to TRBD2. The V and J ends lost 0 bases and 3 bases, in that order; junction bases with no gene match: 6. The germline V gene encodes CDR1 SEHNR and CDR2 FQNEAQ (reference sequence). CDR3 length equals 16 residues. CDR3 amino acids: CASSLAGSGSVYEQYF. CDR3 sequence (DNA): TGTGCCAGCAGCTTAGCGGGTAGCGGGAGTGTCTACGAGCAGTACTTC.

This clone was detected once. The rearrangement joins TRBV11-2 to TRBJ1-2; D is possibly TRBD1 (6 bases). CDR1 is SGHAT and CDR2 is FQNNGV in the germline V gene. V was cut by 3 bases and J by 4 bases, with 12 bases left in between. The CDR3 length is 14 residues. CDR3 residues: CASSFGGGTYGYTF. Here the CDR3 DNA reads TGTGCCAGCAGCTTCGGCGGGGGCACCTATGGCTACACCTTC.

The V call is TRBV5-1, the J call TRBJ2-1; the match to TRBD2 covers 7 bases. Germline CDR1 and CDR2: SGHRS and YFSETQ. The CDR3 is 18 amino acids. V gave up 6 bases and J gave up 9 bases; unmatched junction bases: 24. In nucleotides, the CDR3 is TGCGCCAGCAACTCTGGACTAGTCGCGGGCGCCAGCCTAGGTGAGCAGTTCTTC. Its translation: CASNSGLVAGASLGEQFF.

V and J are TRBV29-1 and TRBJ1-1, with D maybe TRBD1 (6 bases). This CDR3 has 14 residues. V dropped 7 bases and J dropped 6 bases, with 21 bases sitting between them. Per the germline V gene, CDR1 is SQVTM and CDR2 is ANQGSEA. The chain's CDR3 is CSGTGTNIGSEAFF. Here the CDR3 DNA reads TGCAGCGGCACCGGGACAAATATAGGCTCTGAAGCTTTCTTT.

This clone was seen a handful of times. Written as DNA, the CDR3 is TGTGCCACCAGCAGAGGTTCGGGAGGCTACACCTTC. It codes for CATSRGSGGYTF. The chain joins TRBV15 to TRBJ1-2; D ambiguous. CDR1 and CDR2 (germline): LNHNV, YYDKDF (reference sequence). Trimming took 1 base from V and 8 from J, leaving 8 bases between them. The CDR3 loop spans 12 amino acids.

About this clone: Relative to the germline gene, one junction end is altered; a read error may explain this. The chain joins TRBV4-1 to TRBJ2-7; 8 positions match TRBD1. This CDR3 contains 12 residues. Germline CDR1 and CDR2: MGHRA and YSYEKL. The CDR3 bases are TGCGCCAGCAGCCAAGTTCGACAGGGGTCCTTATTC. This gives the protein CASSQVRQGSLF.

The CDR3 bases are TGTGCCAGCAGCGTAACAGGGGCGCAAGAGACCCAGTACTTC. Translation gives CASSVTGAQETQYF. The chain recombines TRBV9 with TRBJ2-5; 7 nucleotides align to TRBD1. There are 14 residues in the CDR3. Germline CDR1 and CDR2: SGDLS and YYNGEE. With 1 base clipped from V and 2 bases from J, the junction kept 2 bases outside the gene matches.

The chain has TRBV2 and TRBJ2-2, with D perhaps matching TRBD2 (6 bases). The V end lost 2 bases, the J end lost 9 bases, and 16 bases lay between the germline ends. This CDR3 is built from 15 residues. Germline CDR1 is SNHLY and CDR2 is FYNNEI. The CDR3 is CASSESATAGRELFF. CDR3 nucleotide sequence: TGTGCCAGCAGTGAATCAGCGACCGCGGGACGGGAGCTGTTTTTT.

J is TRBJ2-5 and V is TRBV5-5; no reliable D call. The CDR3 has 13 amino acids. The ends were cut back, 0 bases at V and 2 bases at J, with 5 bases in the middle. Germline V gene lookup returns CDR1 SGHKS and CDR2 YYEKEE (reference sequence). The CDR3 protein is CASSLVRQETQYF. CDR3 nucleotides: TGTGCCAGCAGCTTGGTCAGACAAGAGACCCAGTACTTC.

The chain combines TRBV5-1 with TRBJ2-2; D gene ambiguous. Germline V gene data show CDR1 as SGHRS and CDR2 as YFSETQ. The CDR3 length is 13 residues. Trimming removed 2 bases at V and 6 bases at J, with 8 bases between. The CDR3 DNA reads as TGCGCCAGCAGCTTTACTCGCGCCGGGGAGCTGTTTTTT. Translation gives CASSFTRAGELFF.

The chain employs TRBV28 and TRBJ2-2; no definite D call. CDR1 and CDR2 (germline): MDHEN, SYDVKM. The CDR3 is 14 residues long. The V end was cut by 8 bases, the J end by 0 bases, with 10 bases between. Here the CDR3 reads CASGLPANTGELFF. The CDR3 DNA sequence: TGTGCCAGCGGGCTACCCGCGAACACCGGGGAGCTGTTTTTT.